These T cell receptor beta chains were read from a single sample in a study of T-cell memory formation after mild COVID-19. TCRdb used MiXCR to reprocess the 5' RACE reads, holding one entry per CDR3 protein. The table lists tens of thousands of distinct CDR3 sequences, approximately 16% of them singletons. Sequencing was done on a sample of PBMCs or a T cell subset sorted from them (not recorded which). The receptor set was obtained from an adult woman who had mild COVID-19 (a few samples of this study predate the infection). Cell type and time point are not known. Both conserved end residues are part of each CDR3. Fields, in order: V gene, J gene, D gene, clone size, CDR3 protein, CDR3 DNA. A D gene is named only where the DNA matches it firmly. Rows may omit the clone size; those that give it use once, few, many or a size class.

TRBV7-6	TRBJ2-5	NA	few	CASSTGRDVETQYF	TGTGCCAGCAGCACAGGCAGGGACGTAGAGACCCAGTACTTC
TRBV7-3	TRBJ2-7	NA	NA	CASSLFGGSSYEQYF	TGTGCCAGCAGCTTATTCGGGGGATCCTCCTACGAGCAGTACTTC
TRBV7-9	TRBJ2-1	NA	NA	CASSLVRGHYNEQFF	TGTGCCAGCAGCTTAGTCCGGGGCCATTACAATGAGCAGTTCTTC
TRBV20-1	TRBJ2-5	NA	NA	CSARDWDVETQYF	TGCAGTGCTAGAGATTGGGACGTGGAGACCCAGTACTTC
TRBV7-8	TRBJ2-5	NA	NA	CASSRSGEAETQYF	TGTGCCAGCAGCCGCTCGGGCGAGGCAGAGACCCAGTACTTC
TRBV7-9	TRBJ2-1	TRBD2	few	CAVPFNGGRNEQFF	TGTGCCGTACCCTTTAACGGGGGGAGGAATGAGCAGTTCTTC
TRBV10-3	TRBJ2-5	NA	few	CAISGARETQYF	TGTGCCATCAGTGGCGCCCGGGAGACCCAGTACTTC
TRBV5-1	TRBJ2-7	TRBD2	once	CASSLEKGLAGYEQYF	TGCGCCAGCAGCTTGGAAAAGGGACTAGCGGGGTACGAGCAGTACTTC
TRBV7-2	TRBJ1-1	NA	few	CASSLVPGTTEAFF	TGTGCCAGCAGCTTAGTCCCAGGTACCACTGAAGCTTTCTTT
TRBV7-9	TRBJ2-7	TRBD1	NA	CASSSTGGRVTHEQYF	TGTGCCAGCAGCTCGACAGGGGGCCGGGTAACCCACGAGCAGTACTTC
TRBV15	TRBJ2-1	TRBD1	few	CATSKKTGVVSEQFF	TGTGCCACCAGCAAGAAAACAGGGGTGGTAAGTGAGCAGTTCTTC
TRBV5-1	TRBJ2-1	NA	NA	CASSLEVYNEQFF	TGCGCCAGCAGCTTGGAGGTCTACAATGAGCAGTTCTTC
TRBV15	TRBJ2-3	TRBD2	few	CATSRDLSGGRTDTQYF	TGTGCCACCAGCAGAGACCTCAGCGGGGGAAGGACAGATACGCAGTATTTT
TRBV9	TRBJ2-5	NA	few	CASSASWGVLQETQYF	TGTGCCAGCAGCGCATCCTGGGGGGTTCTTCAAGAGACCCAGTACTTC
TRBV2	TRBJ2-1	NA	NA	CASSGRIEDAYNEQFF	TGTGCCAGCAGCGGACGGATTGAAGATGCCTACAATGAGCAGTTCTTC
TRBV7-7	TRBJ2-5	NA	few	CASSLVGRTQETQYF	TGTGCCAGCAGCTTAGTGGGACGGACACAAGAGACCCAGTACTTC
TRBV5-1	TRBJ2-1	NA	few	CASSLAGVTYNEHFF	TGCGCCAGCAGCTTGGCAGGGGTCACCTACAATGAGCACTTCTTC